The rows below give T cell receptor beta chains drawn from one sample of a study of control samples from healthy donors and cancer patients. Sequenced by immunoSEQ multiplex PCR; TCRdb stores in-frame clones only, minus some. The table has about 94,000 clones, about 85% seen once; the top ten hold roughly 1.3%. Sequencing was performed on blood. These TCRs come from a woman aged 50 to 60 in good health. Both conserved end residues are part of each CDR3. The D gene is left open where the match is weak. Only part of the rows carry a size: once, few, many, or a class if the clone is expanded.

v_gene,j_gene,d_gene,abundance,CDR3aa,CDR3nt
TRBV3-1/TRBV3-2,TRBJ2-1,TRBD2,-,CASAGTINEQFF,TGTGCCAGCGCGGGGACTATCAATGAGCAGTTCTTC
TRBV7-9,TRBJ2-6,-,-,CASSFFRSGANVLTF,TGTGCCAGCAGCTTTTTCCGGTCTGGGGCCAACGTCCTGACTTTC
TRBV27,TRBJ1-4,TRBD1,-,CASSSTGSTNEKLFF,TGTGCCAGCAGTTCGACAGGGTCTACTAATGAAAAACTGTTTTTT
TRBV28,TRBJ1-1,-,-,CASSLGGVNTEAFF,TGTGCCAGCAGTTTAGGCGGGGTTAACACTGAAGCTTTCTTT
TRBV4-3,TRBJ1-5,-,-,CASSQDARANQPQHF,TGCGCCAGCAGCCAAGATGCCAGGGCGAATCAGCCCCAGCATTTT
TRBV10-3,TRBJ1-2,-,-,CAISEMAGKGYTF,TGTGCCATCAGTGAAATGGCAGGGAAGGGCTACACCTTC
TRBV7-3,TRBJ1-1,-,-,CASSETPNTEAFF,TGTGCCAGCAGCGAGACACCTAACACTGAAGCTTTCTTT
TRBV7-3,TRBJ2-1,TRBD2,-,CASSISGSGNEQFF,TGTGCCAGCAGCATAAGCGGGAGTGGCAATGAGCAGTTCTTC
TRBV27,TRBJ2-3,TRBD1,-,CASSPRDRRTDTQYF,TGTGCCAGCAGTCCCCGGGACAGGAGAACAGATACGCAGTATTTT
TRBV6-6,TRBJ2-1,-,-,CASSLTGLHNEQFF,TGTGCCAGCAGTCTCACCGGACTCCACAATGAGCAGTTCTTC
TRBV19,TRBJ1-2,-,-,CASSTETRGYTF,TGTGCCAGTAGTACCGAGACCCGGGGCTACACCTTC
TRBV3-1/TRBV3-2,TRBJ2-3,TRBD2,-,CASSQGTSGPRTDTQYF,TGTGCCAGCAGCCAAGGAACTAGCGGGCCCCGTACAGATACGCAGTATTTT
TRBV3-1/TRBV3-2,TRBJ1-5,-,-,CASSQRAWNNQPQHF,TGTGCCAGCAGCCAAAGGGCTTGGAACAATCAGCCCCAGCATTTT
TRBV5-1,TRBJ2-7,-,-,CASSLAGLPLDEQYF,TGCGCCAGCAGCTTGGCGGGACTTCCCCTGGACGAGCAGTACTTC
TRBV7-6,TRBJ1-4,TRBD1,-,CASSPQPGQGGREKLFF,TGTGCCAGCAGCCCACAGCCTGGACAGGGAGGACGTGAAAAACTGTTTTTT
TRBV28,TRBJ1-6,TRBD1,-,CASRGQTFYNSPLHF,TGTGCCAGCAGGGGACAGACGTTTTATAATTCACCCCTCCACTTT
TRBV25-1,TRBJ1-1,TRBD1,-,CASSGTGRGTEAFF,TGTGCCAGCAGTGGGACAGGGAGGGGGACTGAAGCTTTCTTT
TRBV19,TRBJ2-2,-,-,CASTPQGLTNTGELFF,TGTGCCAGTACCCCCCAGGGGCTGACGAACACCGGGGAGCTGTTTTTT
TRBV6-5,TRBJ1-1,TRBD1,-,CASSSQGGPMSFF,TGTGCCAGCAGTTCCCAAGGGGGCCCTATGTCTTTCTTT
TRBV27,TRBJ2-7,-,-,CASSLRGSYEQYF,TGTGCCAGCAGTTTGAGGGGATCCTACGAGCAGTACTTC
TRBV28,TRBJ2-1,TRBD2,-,CASSLAGEVNEQFF,TGTGCCAGCAGCTTAGCGGGAGAGGTAAATGAGCAGTTCTTC
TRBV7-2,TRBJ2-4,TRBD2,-,CASSLGVSGSLAKNIQYF,TGTGCCAGCAGCTTAGGGGTTAGCGGGAGTTTAGCCAAAAACATTCAGTACTTC
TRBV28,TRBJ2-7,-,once,CASSLVGEDYEQYF,TGTGCCAGCAGTTTAGTGGGGGAGGACTACGAGCAGTACTTC
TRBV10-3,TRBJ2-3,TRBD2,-,CAISDPAGLGGDTQYF,TGTGCCATCAGTGACCCAGCGGGGTTGGGGGGGGATACGCAGTATTTT
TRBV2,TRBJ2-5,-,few,CASSEYETQYF,TGTGCCAGCAGTGAGTACGAGACCCAGTACTTC
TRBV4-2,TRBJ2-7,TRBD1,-,CASSQERTGGNYEQYF,TGTGCCAGCAGCCAAGAAAGAACAGGGGGGAACTACGAGCAGTACTTC
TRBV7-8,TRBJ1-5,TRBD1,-,CASSLVPGQGYKPQHF,TGTGCCAGCAGCTTAGTCCCCGGACAGGGGTATAAGCCCCAGCATTTT
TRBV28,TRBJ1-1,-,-,CASSTGFVTEAFF,TGTGCCAGCAGCACAGGGTTTGTAACTGAAGCTTTCTTT
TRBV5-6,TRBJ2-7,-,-,CASSFGGSAFGAYEQYF,TGTGCCAGCAGCTTTGGGGGATCGGCCTTCGGTGCCTACGAGCAGTACTTC
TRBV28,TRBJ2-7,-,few,CASSLLSRRFSYEQYF,TGTGCCAGCAGTTTATTGTCACGTAGGTTCAGCTACGAGCAGTACTTC
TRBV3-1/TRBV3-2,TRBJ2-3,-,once,CASSQERGVYPDTQYF,TGTGCCAGCAGCCAAGAGAGGGGCGTTTACCCAGATACGCAGTATTTT
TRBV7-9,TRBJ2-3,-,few,CASSLVFSGRTVRTDTQYF,TGTGCCAGCAGCTTAGTATTCAGTGGTCGGACAGTCAGAACAGATACGCAGTATTTT
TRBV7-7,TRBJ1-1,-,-,CASSKDVNTEAFF,TGTGCCAGCAGCAAGGACGTTAACACTGAAGCTTTCTTT
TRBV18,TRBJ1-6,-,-,CASSPAGRDNSPLHF,TGTGCCAGCTCACCAGCGGGACGGGATAATTCACCCCTCCACTTT
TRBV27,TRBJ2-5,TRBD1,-,CASSHRDRVGETQYF,TGTGCCAGCAGCCACCGGGACAGGGTGGGAGAGACCCAGTACTTC
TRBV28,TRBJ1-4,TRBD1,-,CASSSSLGTGGEKLFF,TGTGCCAGCAGTTCATCCCTCGGGACAGGGGGTGAAAAACTGTTTTTT
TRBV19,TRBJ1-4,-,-,CASSPTSREKLFF,TGTGCCAGTAGTCCGACATCGCGGGAAAAACTGTTTTTT